The 8 T cell receptor beta chains presented below share a single source sample, sequenced in a study of Graves' ophthalmopathy and Graves' hyperthyroidism. Amplification from RNA transcripts yielded the TCR beta CDR3 regions. HTBI primers were used in a first-round RT-PCR, which preceded a second-round multiplex PCR. TCRdb analysed the multiplex PCR reads with MiXCR anew, one entry per CDR3 protein. The sample has some 250,000 distinct CDR3 sequences; 45% to 55% are singletons. Material: peripheral blood. The receptors derive from an adult man with Graves' ophthalmopathy.

This clonotype appeared once. The chain employs TRBV25-1 and TRBJ2-3, with TRBD1 matching over 7 bases. The CDR3 runs 17 residues. V shed 0 bases, J shed 0 bases, and the junction held 6 bases outside the gene matches. The germline gives CDR1 MGHDK, CDR2 SYGVNS. In nucleotides, the CDR3 is TGTGCCAGCAGTGAATATGGGACAGACTCTAGCACAGATACGCAGTATTTT. Translated: CASSEYGTDSSTDTQYF.

The chain links TRBV5-1 to TRBJ2-7, with 7 bases matching TRBD1. The CDR3 sequence is 15 residues long. Germline V lookup: CDR1 SGHRS, CDR2 YFSETQ. The junction had 8 bases not matched to a gene; V was cut back by 1 base and J by 4 bases. As DNA, the CDR3 is TGCGCCAGCAGCTTGAGAGGGGGCAGCTTTTACGAGCAGTACTTC. As protein: CASSLRGGSFYEQYF.

This clonotype came up a few times. CDR3 amino acids: CATRILNTEAFF. The DNA for the CDR3 is TGTGCCACAAGAATTCTGAACACTGAAGCTTTCTTT. The V call is TRBV7-8, the J call TRBJ1-1; unclear D gene. Trimming took off 10 bases at V and 0 bases at J, with 9 bases between the two ends. This CDR3 has 12 residues. Germline CDR1 and CDR2: SGHVS and FQNEAQ.

This clonotype has only a few counts. The chain joins TRBV29-1 to TRBJ2-2, with TRBD1 identical over 7 bases. Germline V gene lookup returns CDR1 SQVTM and CDR2 ANQGSEA. The CDR3 loop spans 16 amino acids. V shed 7 bases, J shed 7 bases, and the junction held 18 bases outside the gene matches. CDR3 sequence reads: CSATRPGQSFGGELFF. DNA for the CDR3: TGCAGCGCTACCCGCCCGGGACAGTCATTCGGCGGGGAGCTGTTTTTT.

This clonotype was found a few times. Compared with germline, one end of the junction differs, possibly owing to a read error. V gene TRBV5-8 combines with J gene TRBJ2-7, with TRBD1 as a possible D gene (6 bases). The CDR3 is made up of 15 amino acids. CDR1 and CDR2 (germline): SGHTS, YDEGEE. The chain's CDR3 is CAGSSTTQGRDEQYF. The CDR3 DNA reads as TGTGCCGGCAGCTCGACCACACAGGGAAGGGACGAGCAGTACTTC.

This sequence joins TRBV7-2 and TRBJ2-2; possibly TRBD2 for D (5 bases). V gave up 4 bases and J gave up 7 bases, with 19 bases separating them. This CDR3 is built from 16 residues. CDR1 SGHTA and CDR2 FQGNSA come from the germline V gene. The CDR3 region is CASSSGVAESIGELFF. The DNA of the CDR3 is TGTGCCAGCAGCTCCGGGGTAGCCGAAAGTATCGGGGAGCTGTTTTTT.

The J gene is TRBJ1-6, the V gene TRBV19, with a weak D call TRBD1 (5 bases). The CDR3 is 14 amino acids. Germline V lookup: CDR1 LNHDA, CDR2 SQIVND (reference sequence). V lost 4 bases to trimming and J lost 5 bases, with 9 bases between them. The CDR3 region has the DNA TGTGCCAGTAGTACAGACAGAGATAATTCACCCCTCCACTTT. It codes for CASSTDRDNSPLHF.

The rearrangement links TRBV12-3 or TRBV12-4 to TRBJ1-2; D unclear. V was pared by 8 bases and J by 5 bases, with 30 bases between. The CDR3 has 18 residues. In nucleotides, the CDR3 is TGTGCCAGCTCGTATATATCCCACTCGGGTACGGCCTTTTATGGCTACACCTTC. Encoded protein: CASSYISHSGTAFYGYTF.